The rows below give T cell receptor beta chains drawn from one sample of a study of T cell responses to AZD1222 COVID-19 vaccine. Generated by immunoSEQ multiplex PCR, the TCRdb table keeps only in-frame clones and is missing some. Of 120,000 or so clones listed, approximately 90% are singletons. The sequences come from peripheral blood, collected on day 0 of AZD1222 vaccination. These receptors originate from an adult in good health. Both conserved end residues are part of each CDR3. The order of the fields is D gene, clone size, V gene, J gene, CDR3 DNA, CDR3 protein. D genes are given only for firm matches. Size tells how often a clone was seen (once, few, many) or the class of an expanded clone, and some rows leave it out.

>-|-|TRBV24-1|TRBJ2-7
TGTGCCACCCCGGGACCCTTATCTCCCCACGAGCAGTACTTC
CATPGPLSPHEQYF
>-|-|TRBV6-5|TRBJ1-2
TGTGCCAGTTCAGGGGAAGTTAACTATGGCTACACCTTC
CASSGEVNYGYTF
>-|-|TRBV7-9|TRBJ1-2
TGTGCCAGCAGCTCAAGTATCGGCTACACCTTC
CASSSSIGYTF
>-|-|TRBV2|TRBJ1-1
TGTGCCAGCAGTAGGGTAGGCAGAGAAGCTTTCTTT
CASSRVGREAFF
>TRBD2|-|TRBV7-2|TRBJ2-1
TGTGCCAGCAGCCCCAGGACTAGCGGGAGGGCCAGGGATGAGCAGTTCTTC
CASSPRTSGRARDEQFF
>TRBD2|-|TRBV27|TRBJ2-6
TGTGCCAGCAGCCGTAGGGCTAGCGGAGGCTCTGGGGCCAACGTCCTGACTTTC
CASSRRASGGSGANVLTF
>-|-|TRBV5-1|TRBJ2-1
TGCGCCAGCAGCCCGGCCGGGACTTACCTATACAATGAGCAGTTCTTC
CASSPAGTYLYNEQFF
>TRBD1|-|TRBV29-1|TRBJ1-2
TGCAGCGTTCTCGCGACAGGGTTTGGCTACACCTTC
CSVLATGFGYTF
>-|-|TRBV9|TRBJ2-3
TGTGCCAGCAGCGTAGGGGATACGCAGTATTTT
CASSVGDTQYF
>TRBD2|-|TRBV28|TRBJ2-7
TGTGCCAGCAGCCTTGGGACTAGCGGGAACCACGAGCAGTACTTC
CASSLGTSGNHEQYF
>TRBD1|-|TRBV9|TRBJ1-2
TGTGCCAGCAGCGCCAACAGGGGACGGAACTATGGCTACACCTTC
CASSANRGRNYGYTF
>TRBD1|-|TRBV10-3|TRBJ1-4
TGTGCCATCAGACCTACAGGGGGCGCTGACGAAAAACTGTTTTTT
CAIRPTGGADEKLFF
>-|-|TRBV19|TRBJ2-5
TGTGCCAGTAGTGCGGGGCTGCGAGAGACCCAGTACTTC
CASSAGLRETQYF
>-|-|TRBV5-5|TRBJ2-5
TGTGCCAGCAGCTTTCAAGAGACCCAGTACTTC
CASSFQETQYF
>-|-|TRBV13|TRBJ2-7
TGTGCCAGCAGGCTCAGAAGCTCCTACGAGCAGTACTTC
CASRLRSSYEQYF
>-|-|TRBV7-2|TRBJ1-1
TGTGCCAGCAGCTTAGAAGGGGACACTGAAGCTTTCTTT
CASSLEGDTEAFF
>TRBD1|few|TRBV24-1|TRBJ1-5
TGTGCCACCAGTGATCGGACAGGGACCCAGCATTTT
CATSDRTGTQHF
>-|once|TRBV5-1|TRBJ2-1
TGCGCCAGCAGCTTGACTTCTAGCAGCAATGAGCAGTTCTTC
CASSLTSSSNEQFF
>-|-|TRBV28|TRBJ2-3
TGTGCCAGCAGTCCGCACGGACCCCGCACAGATACGCAGTATTTT
CASSPHGPRTDTQYF
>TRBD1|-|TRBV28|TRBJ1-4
TGTGCCAGCAGTCCCGGGACAGCGTATGAGAACGAAAAACTGTTTTTT
CASSPGTAYENEKLFF
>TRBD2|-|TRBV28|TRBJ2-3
TGTGCCAGCAACCGGGCGGGAGGGCCAGTAGATACGCAGTATTTT
CASNRAGGPVDTQYF
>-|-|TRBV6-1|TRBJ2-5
TGTGCCAGCAGTGAACCGAAGACCCAGTACTTC
CASSEPKTQYF
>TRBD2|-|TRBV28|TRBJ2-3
TGTGCCAGCAGCATAGCGGGAGCTAGCACAGATACGCAGTATTTT
CASSIAGASTDTQYF
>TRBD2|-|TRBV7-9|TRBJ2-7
TGTGCCAGCAGCTTTAGCGGGAGCGTCGTTGAGCAGTACTTC
CASSFSGSVVEQYF
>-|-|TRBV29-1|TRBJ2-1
TGCAGCGTTGAGTATGTGAACAATGAGCAGTTCTTC
CSVEYVNNEQFF
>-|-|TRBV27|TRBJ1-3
TGTGCCAGCAGTTTATCGGGACGCTCTGGAAACACCATATATTTT
CASSLSGRSGNTIYF
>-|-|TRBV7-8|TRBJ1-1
TGTGCCAGCAGCTTAGTGGGTAGATTGAACACTGAAGCTTTCTTT
CASSLVGRLNTEAFF
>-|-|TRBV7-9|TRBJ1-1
TGTGCCAGCAGCCTACAGCCGAACACTGAAGCTTTCTTT
CASSLQPNTEAFF
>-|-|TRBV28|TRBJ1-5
TGTGCCAGCAGTCCCCAGGTGCAGGGCCTACGCAATCAGCCCCAGCATTTT
CASSPQVQGLRNQPQHF
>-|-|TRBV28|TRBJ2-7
TGTGCCAGCAGTTTAGTGGCGGGCGCCTACGAGCAGTACTTC
CASSLVAGAYEQYF
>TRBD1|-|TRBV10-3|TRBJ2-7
TGTGCCATCAGTATAGTCGGGGGACAGGGTCTTTACGAGCAGTACTTC
CAISIVGGQGLYEQYF